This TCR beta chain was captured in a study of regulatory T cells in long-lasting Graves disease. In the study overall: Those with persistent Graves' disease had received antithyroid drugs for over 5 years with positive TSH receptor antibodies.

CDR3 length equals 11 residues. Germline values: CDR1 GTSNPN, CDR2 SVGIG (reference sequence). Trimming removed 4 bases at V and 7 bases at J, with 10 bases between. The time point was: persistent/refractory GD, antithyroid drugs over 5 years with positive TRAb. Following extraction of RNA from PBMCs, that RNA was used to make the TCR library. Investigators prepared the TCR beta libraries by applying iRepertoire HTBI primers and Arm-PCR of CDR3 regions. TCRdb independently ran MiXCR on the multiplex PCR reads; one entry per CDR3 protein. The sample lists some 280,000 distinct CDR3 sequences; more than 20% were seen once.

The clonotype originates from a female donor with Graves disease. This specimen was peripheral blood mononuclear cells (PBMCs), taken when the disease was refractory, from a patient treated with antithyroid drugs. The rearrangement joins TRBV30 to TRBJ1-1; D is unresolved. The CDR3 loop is CAWKEAYEAFF. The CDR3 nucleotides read TGTGCCTGGAAGGAAGCATATGAAGCTTTCTTT.